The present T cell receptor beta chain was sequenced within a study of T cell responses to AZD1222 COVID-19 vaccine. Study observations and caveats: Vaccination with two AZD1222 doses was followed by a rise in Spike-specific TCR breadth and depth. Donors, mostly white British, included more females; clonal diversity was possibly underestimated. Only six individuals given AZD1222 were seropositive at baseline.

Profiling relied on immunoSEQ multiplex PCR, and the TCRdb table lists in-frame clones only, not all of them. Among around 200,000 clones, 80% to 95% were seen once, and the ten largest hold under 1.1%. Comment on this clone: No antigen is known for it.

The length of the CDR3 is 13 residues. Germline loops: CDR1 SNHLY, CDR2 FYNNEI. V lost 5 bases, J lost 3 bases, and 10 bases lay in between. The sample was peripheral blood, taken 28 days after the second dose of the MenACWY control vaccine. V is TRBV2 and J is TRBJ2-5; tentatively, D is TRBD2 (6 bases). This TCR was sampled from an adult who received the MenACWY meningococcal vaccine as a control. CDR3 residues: CASSPGGEETQYF. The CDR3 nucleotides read TGTGCCAGCAGTCCGGGCGGGGAAGAGACCCAGTACTTC.